Each of the 29 T cell receptor beta chains below was sequenced from the same sample in a study of cytotoxic CD8 clonotypes in ibrutinib-treated CLL. Sequenced by immunoSEQ multiplex PCR; TCRdb stores in-frame clones only, minus some. In the table there are some 76,000 clones, 75% to 90% of which are singletons. The source material was PBMCs, sampled after 24 months of ibrutinib treatment. Source of these receptors: a human donor with chronic lymphocytic leukemia.

The rearrangement uses TRBV4-2 and TRBJ2-1; the match to TRBD2 covers 14 bases. J lost 9 bases, V lost 3 bases, and 1 base had no gene match. Germline V gene lookup returns CDR1 LGHNA and CDR2 YNFKEQ. The CDR3 runs to 14 residues. This CDR3 is CASSHGLAGGEQFF. CDR3 DNA sequence: TGTGCCAGCAGCCACGGACTAGCGGGGGGTGAGCAGTTCTTC.

V gene TRBV30 combines with J gene TRBJ1-2, with a tentative D call TRBD1 (5 bases). CDR1 and CDR2 (germline): GTSNPN, SVGIG (reference sequence). The CDR3 is 14 amino acids. Trimming removed 3 bases from V and 3 bases from J, with 14 bases in between. This CDR3 is CAWRPWGSYYGYTF. CDR3 DNA: TGTGCCTGGAGGCCCTGGGGCTCTTACTATGGCTACACCTTC.

The chain employs TRBV7-3 and TRBJ2-7; D perhaps matches TRBD1 (8 bases). Germline V gene lookup returns CDR1 SGHTA and CDR2 FQGTGA. The CDR3 extends over 16 amino acids. Trimming pared 3 bases from V and 4 bases from J, leaving 19 bases between. The chain's CDR3 is CASSLGTTGGAYEQYF. In nucleotides, the CDR3 is TGTGCCAGCAGCTTGGGGACCACAGGGGGGGCTTACGAGCAGTACTTC.

Points on this clone: Other DNA sequences in this specimen translate into the identical CDR3. The rearrangement links TRBV19 to TRBJ1-3; no reliable D call. V shed 5 bases and J shed 7 bases, with 9 bases lying between them. This CDR3 contains 12 residues. The germline V gene encodes CDR1 LNHDA and CDR2 SQIVND (reference sequence). CDR3 protein: CASSLLGNTIYF. The CDR3, as DNA: TGTGCCAGTAGTCTACTTGGGAACACCATATATTTT.

This clone was found a few times. The V and J genes are TRBV30 and TRBJ2-2, with a tentative D call TRBD2 (5 bases). From germline, CDR1 is GTSNPN and CDR2 SVGIG (reference sequence). The CDR3 runs 14 residues. V lost 1 base and J 4 bases, leaving 10 bases between the germline ends. The CDR3 sequence: CAWSGGSLTGELFF. Here the CDR3 DNA reads TGTGCCTGGAGTGGAGGGAGTCTCACCGGGGAGCTGTTTTTT.

The rearrangement links TRBV2 to TRBJ1-1; TRBD1 aligns across 8 bases. The J segment lost 6 bases and the V segment lost 8 bases, leaving 11 bases of the junction unmatched. The CDR3 extends over 14 amino acids. From germline, CDR1 is SNHLY and CDR2 FYNNEI. The CDR3: CASLKDRGSPEAFF. The CDR3 region has the DNA TGTGCCAGCCTAAAAGACAGGGGATCTCCTGAAGCTTTCTTT. The full variable domain, with the rest looked up from reference TRBV2 and TRBJ1-1, is EPEVTQTPSHQVTQMGQEVILRCVPISNHLYFYWYRQILGQKVEFLVSFYNNEISEKSEIFDDQFSVERPDGSNFTLKIRSTKLEDSAMYFCASLKDRGSPEAFFGQGTRLTVV.

This sequence joins TRBV13 and TRBJ2-7; 8 bases fit TRBD1. There are 15 residues in the CDR3. Per the germline V gene, CDR1 is PRHDT and CDR2 is FYEKMQ (reference sequence). V shed 5 bases, J shed 4 bases, and the junction held 10 bases outside the gene matches. The CDR3 sequence: CASSGRGRGQYEQYF. CDR3 nucleotide sequence: TGTGCCAGCAGCGGTAGGGGCAGGGGGCAATACGAGCAGTACTTC.

The CDR3 DNA sequence: TGTGCCATCTCTCGGACTAGCGGGAGGGCAGATACGCAGTATTTT. This translates into CAISRTSGRADTQYF. This chain uses TRBV10-3 with TRBJ2-3; TRBD2 matches at 15 bases. V was pared by 8 bases and J by 4 bases, with 4 bases of the junction left unmatched. Germline CDR1 reads ENHRY; CDR2 reads SYGVKD. CDR3 length equals 15 residues.

In its sample, this clone was seen a few times. The V gene is TRBV30, the J gene TRBJ2-3, with a tentative D call TRBD1 (6 bases). V was shortened by 3 bases and J by 4 bases, with 23 bases between the two germline ends. The CDR3 is made up of 17 amino acids. Germline CDR1 reads GTSNPN; CDR2 reads SVGIG (reference sequence). CDR3 sequence reads: CAWRGTGLGVMADTQYF. In DNA form, the CDR3 reads TGTGCCTGGAGGGGTACAGGGCTAGGTGTGATGGCAGATACGCAGTATTTT.

V gene TRBV18 combines with J gene TRBJ2-5; 7 bases line up with TRBD2. Losses at the gene ends were 3 bases for V and 2 bases for J; bases not matched to a gene: 6. The CDR3 totals 15 residues. CDR1 and CDR2 from the germline V gene are KGHSH and LQKENI. The CDR3, as DNA: TGTGCCAGCTCACCCCCGGGACTAATTCAAGAGACCCAGTACTTC. Translated, it gives CASSPPGLIQETQYF. Complete variable domain (other parts from reference TRBV18 and TRBJ2-5): NAGVMQNPRHLVRRRGQEARLRCSPMKGHSHVYWYRQLPEEGLKFMVYLQKENIIDESGMPKERFSAEFPKEGPSILRIQQVVRGDSAAYFCASSPPGLIQETQYFGPGTRLLVL.

The chain carries TRBV20-1 and TRBJ2-7; D uncertain. CDR1 and CDR2 (germline): DFQATT, SNEGSKA (reference sequence). The CDR3 is 11 amino acids. Deletions cut 6 bases from V and 5 bases from J, with 11 bases between. CDR3: CSAMPTHEQYF. For the CDR3, the DNA is TGCAGTGCCATGCCGACTCACGAGCAGTACTTC.

This chain connects TRBV6-1 to TRBJ1-4, with D tentatively TRBD1 (5 bases). Trimming took off 1 base at V and 11 bases at J, with 11 bases between the two ends. From germline, CDR1 is MNHNS and CDR2 SASEGT. CDR3 length: 13 residues. This chain's CDR3 is CASSEVGTGKLFF. CDR3 DNA: TGTGCCAGCAGTGAAGTCGGGACGGGGAAACTGTTTTTT.

The chain recombines TRBV5-6 with TRBJ2-2; 8 nucleotides align to TRBD1. The CDR3 covers 15 residues. Germline V gene lookup returns CDR1 SGHDT and CDR2 YYEEEE. Trimming cost V 4 bases and J 5 bases; bases outside gene matches: 7. The CDR3 loop is CASSIYTGGTGELFF. The CDR3 bases are TGTGCCAGCAGCATCTACACAGGGGGGACCGGGGAGCTGTTTTTT.

The gene calls are TRBV27 and TRBJ2-3; TRBD2 agrees at 9 bases. The J segment lost 0 bases and the V segment lost 4 bases, leaving 5 bases of the junction unmatched. Germline V gene sequence: CDR1 MNHEY, CDR2 SMNVEV (reference sequence). CDR3 length: 16 residues. The chain's CDR3 is CASSSSSGMSTDTQYF. The CDR3 region has the DNA TGTGCCAGCAGTTCCTCTAGCGGGATGAGCACAGATACGCAGTATTTT.

The chain joins TRBV7-9 to TRBJ1-4; unclear D gene. Trimming cost V 1 base and J 2 bases, with 8 bases left between them. The germline CDR1 and CDR2 sequences are SEHNR and FQNEAQ (reference sequence). The CDR3 totals 15 residues. The CDR3 coding sequence is TGTGCCAGCAGCTTAGGCAGACTCACTAATGAAAAACTGTTTTTT. Translating it yields CASSLGRLTNEKLFF.

In this sample, this clone turned up once. The gene calls are TRBV5-6 and TRBJ2-3, with 8 bases that match TRBD2. Germline CDR1 and CDR2: SGHDT and YYEEEE. V dropped 5 bases and J dropped 2; count of bases not matched to a gene: 10. The length of the CDR3 is 16 residues. CDR3 sequence: CASRAPGTRPTDTQYF. As DNA, the CDR3 is TGTGCCAGCAGGGCACCCGGGACTAGGCCCACAGATACGCAGTATTTT.

J is TRBJ1-5 and V is TRBV27, with a tentative D call TRBD1 (5 bases). Deletions cut 5 bases from V and 0 bases from J, with 11 bases between. The CDR3 extends over 15 amino acids. CDR1 and CDR2 (germline): MNHEY, SMNVEV (reference sequence). As DNA, the CDR3 is TGTGCCAGCAGTCCTCAGGGTTATAGCAATCAGCCCCAGCATTTT. Encoded protein: CASSPQGYSNQPQHF.

This clone was seen repeatedly, ten times or more. The gene calls are TRBV15 and TRBJ2-1; D is uncertain. Germline loops: CDR1 LNHNV, CDR2 YYDKDF (reference sequence). V was shortened by 0 bases and J by 9 bases, with 12 bases between the two germline ends. CDR3 length: 14 amino acids. The CDR3 is CATSRDPLSAEQFF. In DNA, the CDR3 is TGTGCCACCAGCAGAGATCCCCTTTCCGCTGAGCAGTTCTTC. Drawing the rest from reference TRBV15 and TRBJ2-1, the complete variable domain is DAMVIQNPRYQVTQFGKPVTLSCSQTLNHNVMYWYQQKSSQAPKLLFHYYDKDFNNEADTPDNFQSRRPNTSFCFLDIRSPGLGDTAMYLCATSRDPLSAEQFFGPGTRLTVL.

The rearrangement joins TRBV2 to TRBJ2-1; TRBD2 matches at 7 bases. The germline CDR1 and CDR2 sequences are SNHLY and FYNNEI. The V gene end was trimmed by 11 bases and the J gene end by 8 bases; junction bases not matched to a gene: 15. This CDR3 is 14 amino acids long. In nucleotides, the CDR3 is TGTGCCGGAAAGCGGGAACCTTTTCGGGATGAGCAGTTCTTC. This sequence encodes CAGKREPFRDEQFF.

This clone was detected once. This sequence joins TRBV29-1 and TRBJ2-1; D may be TRBD2 (6 bases). Trimming took off 7 bases at V and 9 bases at J, with 16 bases between the two ends. The length of the CDR3 is 12 residues. Looked up from germline, CDR1 is SQVTM and CDR2 is ANQGSEA. CDR3 residues: CSAETRAVEQFF. As DNA, the CDR3 is TGCAGCGCCGAGACTAGGGCCGTTGAGCAGTTCTTC.

The rearrangement links TRBV14 to TRBJ1-4, with D hard to call. V shed 4 bases and J shed 0 bases, with 12 bases lying between them. Germline CDR1 and CDR2: SGHDN and FVKESK. The CDR3 sequence is 16 residues long. CDR3 sequence: CASSPRRFATNEKLFF. The DNA for the CDR3 is TGTGCCAGCAGCCCCAGACGGTTCGCAACTAATGAAAAACTGTTTTTT.

This clone was counted a single time. J is TRBJ2-1 and V is TRBV9; TRBD1 agrees at 7 bases. V lost 0 bases, J lost 3 bases, and 3 bases stayed unmatched. The CDR3 totals 15 residues. Germline V gene data show CDR1 as SGDLS and CDR2 as YYNGEE. The CDR3 nucleotides are TGTGCCAGCAGCGTAGAGGGACAGTTCTACAATGAGCAGTTCTTC. Translation: CASSVEGQFYNEQFF.

This clone was seen a few times. CDR3 amino acids: CASSALAGFANTGELFF. CDR3 coding DNA: TGTGCCAGCAGTGCACTAGCGGGGTTCGCGAACACCGGGGAGCTGTTTTTT. V and J are TRBV6-1 and TRBJ2-2, with 10 nucleotides matching TRBD2. The germline gives CDR1 MNHNS, CDR2 SASEGT. Losses at the gene ends were 4 bases for V and 0 bases for J; bases not matched to a gene: 5. This CDR3 spans 17 amino acids.

This chain links TRBV6-6 with TRBJ1-5; 10 nucleotides match TRBD1. Germline V lookup: CDR1 MNHNY, CDR2 SVGAGI (reference sequence). The junction had 5 bases not matched to a gene; V was cut back by 6 bases and J by 6 bases. This CDR3 is 14 amino acids long. CDR3 loop: CASSRQGAVQPQHF. The CDR3 coding sequence is TGTGCCAGCAGCAGACAGGGGGCCGTTCAGCCCCAGCATTTT.

The J gene is TRBJ2-7, the V gene TRBV7-9, with 11 bases lining up with TRBD2. The CDR3 spans 15 residues. Germline CDR1 SEHNR, CDR2 FQNEAQ (reference sequence). The ends lost 5 bases at V and 1 base at J; junction bases unmatched: 4. The CDR3 DNA reads as TGTGCCAGCAGCCAGGGACTAGCGGTGTCCTACGAGCAGTACTTC. Its protein product is CASSQGLAVSYEQYF.

This chain links TRBV4-2 with TRBJ2-2; D gene uncertain. Germline V gives CDR1 LGHNA, CDR2 YNFKEQ. The CDR3 loop spans 15 amino acids. V lost 0 bases and J 3 bases, leaving 8 bases between the germline ends. CDR3 sequence: CASSQDSRYTGELFF. The CDR3 DNA reads as TGTGCCAGCAGCCAAGATTCGAGGTACACCGGGGAGCTGTTTTTT.

This clone is a singleton in its sample. The chain carries TRBV4-2 and TRBJ2-7; TRBD1 or TRBD2 may be the D gene (6 bases each). Trimming removed 2 bases at V and 5 bases at J, with 19 bases between. Looked up from germline, CDR1 is LGHNA and CDR2 is YNFKEQ. This CDR3 is 16 amino acids long. The CDR3: CASSQPPSGAPDEQYF. CDR3 nucleotide sequence: TGTGCCAGCAGCCAACCCCCCTCGGGGGCGCCAGACGAGCAGTACTTC.

This clone appeared a single time. The chain links TRBV28 to TRBJ1-5; D unresolved. The germline V gene encodes CDR1 MDHEN and CDR2 SYDVKM. This CDR3 spans 12 amino acids. With 6 bases removed from V and 0 bases from J, the gap between germline ends came to 3 bases. This chain's CDR3 is CASRDSNQPQHF. As DNA, the CDR3 is TGTGCCAGCAGAGATAGCAATCAGCCCCAGCATTTT.

The genes are TRBV14 and TRBJ2-2; TRBD1 matches at 7 bases. The J segment lost 7 bases and the V segment lost 5 bases, leaving 10 bases of the junction unmatched. The CDR3 contains 15 residues. Germline CDR1 SGHDN, CDR2 FVKESK. The DNA of the CDR3 is TGTGCCAGCAGCTTTATGACAGGGTACGGCGGGGAGCTGTTTTTT. As protein: CASSFMTGYGGELFF.